These 21 T cell receptor beta chains originate from one sample sequenced in a study of T cell responses to AZD1222 COVID-19 vaccine (dated by TCRdb to the early 2020s). Library method: the immunoSEQ multiplex PCR assay. TCRdb obtained this table from immuneACCESS and retained in-frame rearrangements with V and J assigned. These tables miss some clones; where compared with another copy, unresolved V genes account for less than half of the shortfall, and the remainder is unexplained. This sample comprises 100,000 to 150,000 clones, less than 90% of them detected only once. 3.5% to 4.5% of the sample rests with the top ten. The label giving this sample's time point can be read as: baseline before first vaccination. Sequencing used peripheral blood, obtained on day 0 of AZD1222 vaccination. These receptors originate from an adult in good health.

The genes are TRBV9 and TRBJ2-7, with TRBD1 identical over 8 bases. Germline-derived CDR1 and CDR2 are SGDLS and YYNGEE. V lost 4 bases and J lost 2; bases outside the gene matches: 8. The CDR3 extends over 15 amino acids. For the CDR3, the DNA is TGTGCCAGCAGCCCAAGAGGCAGGGGGCCCTACGAGCAGTACTTC. It codes for CASSPRGRGPYEQYF.

The chain has TRBV6-6 and TRBJ2-7; D remains ambiguous. In germline, CDR1 is MNHNY, CDR2 SVGAGI (reference sequence). Trimming left V 1 base short and J 2 bases short, with 12 bases between. The length of the CDR3 is 15 residues. The CDR3 DNA sequence: TGTGCCAGCAGTTACTTAACCAGCTCCACCTACGAGCAGTACTTC. Translated, it gives CASSYLTSSTYEQYF.

The chain links TRBV3-1 (or the pseudogene TRBV3-2) to TRBJ2-1; 11 bases align to TRBD2. The ends lost 6 bases at V and 6 bases at J; junction bases unmatched: 7. Germline assignment: CDR1 LGHDT and CDR2 YNNKEL (reference sequence). This CDR3 spans 15 amino acids. CDR3 residues: CASSLIAGGRNEQFF. CDR3 nucleotide sequence: TGTGCCAGCAGTCTCATAGCGGGGGGGCGCAATGAGCAGTTCTTC.

The V gene is TRBV9, the J gene TRBJ2-7; 9 nucleotides align to TRBD2. CDR1 SGDLS and CDR2 YYNGEE come from the germline V gene. The CDR3 contains 13 residues. V was pared by 2 bases and J by 3 bases, with 0 bases of the junction left unmatched. The CDR3 is CASSVSGSYEQYF. CDR3 coding DNA: TGTGCCAGCAGCGTTAGCGGGAGCTACGAGCAGTACTTC.

A word on this clone: At one end, the junction sequence differs from germline, possibly due to a read error. The chain recombines TRBV27 with TRBJ1-5; D may be TRBD1 (5 bases). Germline V gene data show CDR1 as MNHEY and CDR2 as SMNVEV (reference sequence). The CDR3 runs 15 residues. The CDR3 region is CATSSVGGENQPQHF. The CDR3 bases are TGTGCCACCAGTTCCGTGGGGGGGGAAAATCAGCCCCAGCATTTT.

J is TRBJ2-3 and V is TRBV14; TRBD2 aligns across 10 bases. The CDR3 is 17 residues long. The germline V gene has CDR1 SGHDN and CDR2 FVKESK. The trim removed 4 bases at V and 6 bases at J, leaving 13 bases unmatched. CDR3 nucleotides: TGTGCCAGCAGCCTACGGACTAGCGGAGACCGAAGGGATACGCAGTATTTT. It specifies CASSLRTSGDRRDTQYF.

This chain connects TRBV5-1 to TRBJ1-1; 7 nucleotides align to TRBD1. The germline V gene encodes CDR1 SGHRS and CDR2 YFSETQ. The CDR3 is 15 residues long. Trimming took 0 bases from V and 3 from J; bases not matched to a gene: 5. The CDR3 nucleotides read TGCGCCAGCAGCTTGGTGTTCAGGGGGGACACTGAAGCTTTCTTT. This gives the protein CASSLVFRGDTEAFF.

The chain is built from TRBV30 and TRBJ1-1; TRBD1 matches at 7 bases. CDR3 length equals 14 residues. Losses at the gene ends were 0 bases for V and 4 bases for J; bases not matched to a gene: 5. Germline CDR1 is GTSNPN and CDR2 is SVGIG (reference sequence). This CDR3 reads CAWSVRRGTTEAFF. CDR3 coding DNA: TGTGCCTGGAGTGTACGCAGGGGGACCACTGAAGCTTTCTTT. The full variable domain, rest sourced from reference TRBV30 and TRBJ1-1, is SQTIHQWPATLVQPVGSPLSLECTVEGTSNPNLYWYRQAAGRGLQLLFYSVGIGQISSEVPQNLSASRPQDRQFILSSKKLLLSDSGFYLCAWSVRRGTTEAFFGQGTRLTVV.

CDR3 sequence: CATRDEGQGRSPLHF. CDR3 nucleotide sequence: TGTGCCACCAGGGACGAGGGACAGGGTCGTTCACCCCTCCACTTT. The chain recombines TRBV15 with TRBJ1-6; 9 bases match TRBD1. CDR1 is LNHNV and CDR2 is YYDKDF in the germline V gene (reference sequence). The CDR3 extends over 15 amino acids. V lost 6 bases and J lost 9; bases outside the gene matches: 9.

The V call is TRBV7-2, the J call TRBJ1-5; D is unresolved. The CDR3 is made up of 15 amino acids. Trimming took off 2 bases at V and 0 bases at J, with 8 bases between the two ends. Germline lookup yields CDR1 SGHTA and CDR2 FQGNSA. CDR3 residues: CASSLLGYSNQPQHF. As DNA, the CDR3 is TGTGCCAGCAGCTTACTGGGTTATAGCAATCAGCCCCAGCATTTT. Looking up the rest from reference TRBV7-2 and TRBJ1-5 gives the full variable domain: GAGVSQSPSNKVTEKGKDVELRCDPISGHTALYWYRQSLGQGLEFLIYFQGNSAPDKSGLPSDRFSAERTGGSVSTLTIQRTQQEDSAVYLCASSLLGYSNQPQHFGDGTRLSIL.

CDR3 bases: TGTGCCAGCAGCTTCCCCGGGCACTACAATGAGCAGTTCTTC. The encoded protein is CASSFPGHYNEQFF. The chain couples TRBV5-6 to TRBJ2-1; D not certain. Trimming shortened V by 2 bases and J by 3 bases, and 9 bases separated the two germline ends. The CDR3 totals 14 residues. Germline values: CDR1 SGHDT, CDR2 YYEEEE.

The rearrangement links TRBV10-3 to TRBJ2-7, with D tentatively TRBD1 (5 bases). The CDR3 is 15 residues long. Trimming took off 3 bases at V and 0 bases at J, with 12 bases between the two ends. Looked up from germline, CDR1 is ENHRY and CDR2 is SYGVKD. The CDR3 reads CAISDLTASSYEQYF. For the CDR3, the DNA is TGTGCCATCAGTGACCTGACAGCGAGCTCCTACGAGCAGTACTTC.

This chain links TRBV5-6 with TRBJ2-5; 9 bases fit TRBD1. The trim removed 4 bases at V and 5 bases at J, leaving 6 bases unmatched. The CDR3 is 14 amino acids. Germline V gene data show CDR1 as SGHDT and CDR2 as YYEEEE. CDR3 amino acids: CASSAGTGLETQYF. The CDR3 bases are TGTGCCAGCAGCGCAGGGACAGGGCTTGAGACCCAGTACTTC. Based on the CDR3 plus reference TRBV5-6 and TRBJ2-5, the full variable domain is DAGVTQSPTHLIKTRGQQVTLRCSPKSGHDTVSWYQQALGQGPQFIFQYYEEEERQRGNFPDRFSGHQFPNYSSELNVNALLLGDSALYLCASSAGTGLETQYFGPGTRLLVL.

V and J are TRBV6-2 or TRBV6-3 and TRBJ1-5; 9 bases match TRBD1. V shed 3 bases, J shed 11 bases, and the junction held 23 bases outside the gene matches. The CDR3 sequence is 19 residues long. Germline CDR1 and CDR2: MNHEY and SVGEGT. CDR3 residues: CASSYGFMGQGVGISAQHF. In DNA, the CDR3 is TGTGCCAGCAGTTATGGTTTCATGGGACAGGGAGTTGGAATCTCGGCCCAGCATTTT.

This clone was seen only once. The genes are TRBV24-1 and TRBJ2-5; 10 nucleotides align to TRBD1. This CDR3 has 16 residues. Germline V lookup: CDR1 KGHDR, CDR2 SFDVKD. V shed 4 bases, J shed 5 bases, and the junction held 9 bases outside the gene matches. Written as DNA, the CDR3 is TGTGCCACCAGTGACCCCTCGGACAGGGGGAAGGAGACCCAGTACTTC. Translation gives CATSDPSDRGKETQYF.

The chain carries TRBV19 and TRBJ1-6; TRBD1 matches at 8 bases. V lost 6 bases, J lost 14 bases, and 15 bases stayed unmatched. In germline, CDR1 is LNHDA, CDR2 SQIVND (reference sequence). The CDR3 runs 15 residues. The CDR3 spells CASSKNSGTGFSLHF. The CDR3 bases are TGTGCCAGTAGCAAAAATTCCGGGACAGGATTTTCCCTCCACTTT.

A single count supports this clone. V and J are TRBV7-9 and TRBJ1-2; 9 positions match TRBD1. CDR3 size: 13 residues. The junction had 12 bases not matched to a gene; V was cut back by 5 bases and J by 14 bases. Germline CDR1 is SEHNR and CDR2 is FQNEAQ (reference sequence). This chain's CDR3 is CASSLQGAGYRTF. CDR3 coding DNA: TGTGCCAGCAGCCTACAGGGGGCCGGGTACAGAACCTTC.

V is TRBV9 and J is TRBJ1-6; TRBD1 might be the D (5 bases). This CDR3 is built from 15 residues. V lost 0 bases and J 7 bases, leaving 11 bases between the germline ends. The germline CDR1 and CDR2 sequences are SGDLS and YYNGEE. The CDR3 DNA is TGTGCCAGCAGCGTAGTGGGGGTCTTGAATTCACCCCTCCACTTT. The encoded protein is CASSVVGVLNSPLHF.

The J gene is TRBJ2-7, the V gene TRBV12-3 or TRBV12-4, with TRBD1 matching 9 bases. After removal of 6 bases from V and 13 bases from J, the junction contained 10 bases not matched to a gene. The CDR3 has 12 amino acids. The CDR3 loop reads CASRHNGDRAYF. The CDR3 DNA is TGTGCCAGCAGACATAACGGGGACAGGGCTTACTTC.

J is TRBJ2-1 and V is TRBV4-1, with no clear D. This CDR3 is built from 15 residues. Germline values: CDR1 MGHRA, CDR2 YSYEKL. Trimming left V 0 bases short and J 7 bases short, with 13 bases between. The CDR3 coding sequence is TGCGCCAGCAGCCAAGATGGTAAGAGTTGGAATGAGCAGTTCTTC. Protein product: CASSQDGKSWNEQFF.

Comments on this clone: Other DNA sequences of this sample code for an identical CDR3. The chain has TRBV10-3 and TRBJ2-7; D is unclear. CDR3 length: 12 residues. V gave up 10 bases and J gave up 0 bases, with 10 bases separating them. Germline CDR1 ENHRY, CDR2 SYGVKD. The CDR3 region has the DNA TGTGCCAACGCGGAATTCTCCTACGAGCAGTACTTC. It yields the protein CANAEFSYEQYF.